This entry features one TCR beta chain sequence. A read error is likely, as this CDR3 ends without the conserved phenylalanine or tryptophan. Because the CDR3's place on the DNA is in doubt, the DNA is left out and the CDR3 is given as listed by TCRdb. This record belongs to a study of tumor and adjacent non-tumor tissue in lung cancer. Background on the study: Patients were aged about 31 to 76, some 10 men and roughly 5 women, stage I to III.

RNA was extracted from bulk tissue without any cell sorting. The library came from three nested PCR rounds adapted from ARM-PCR protocols. TCRdb fed the multiplex PCR reads into MiXCR, producing one record per CDR3 protein. Of 65,000 to 70,000 distinct CDR3 sequences in the sample, just under 60% are singletons; the top ten hold 20%. Inclusive of both ends, the CDR3 amounts to 13 amino acids. Looked up from germline, CDR1 is GTSNPN and CDR2 is SVGIG (reference sequence). The sequencing input was lung tumor tissue. The clonotype comes from a man aged 45-60 years with non-small cell lung cancer. The chain couples TRBV30 to TRBJ1-1. CDR3 amino acids: CAWTAWEGGYHWS.